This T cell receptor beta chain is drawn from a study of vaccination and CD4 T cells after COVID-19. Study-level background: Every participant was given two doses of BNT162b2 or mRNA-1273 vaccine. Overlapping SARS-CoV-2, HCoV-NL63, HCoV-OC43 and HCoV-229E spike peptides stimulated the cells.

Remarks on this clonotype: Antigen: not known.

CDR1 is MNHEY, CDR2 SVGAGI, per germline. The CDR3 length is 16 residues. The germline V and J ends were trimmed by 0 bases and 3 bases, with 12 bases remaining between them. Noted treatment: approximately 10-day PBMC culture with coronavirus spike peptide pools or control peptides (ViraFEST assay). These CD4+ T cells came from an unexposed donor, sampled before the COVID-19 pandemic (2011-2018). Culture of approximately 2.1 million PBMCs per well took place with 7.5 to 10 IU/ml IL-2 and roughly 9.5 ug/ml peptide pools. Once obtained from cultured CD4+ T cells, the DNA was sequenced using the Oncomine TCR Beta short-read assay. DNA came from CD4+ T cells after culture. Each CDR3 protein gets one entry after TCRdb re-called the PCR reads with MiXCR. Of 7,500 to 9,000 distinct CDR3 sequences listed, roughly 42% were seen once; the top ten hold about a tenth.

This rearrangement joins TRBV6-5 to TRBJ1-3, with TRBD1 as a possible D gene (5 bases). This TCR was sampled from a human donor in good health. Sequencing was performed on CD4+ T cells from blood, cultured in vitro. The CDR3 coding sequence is TGTGCCAGCAGTTACTCGCAAGGGGTCAGTGGAAACACCATATATTTT. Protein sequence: CASSYSQGVSGNTIYF.